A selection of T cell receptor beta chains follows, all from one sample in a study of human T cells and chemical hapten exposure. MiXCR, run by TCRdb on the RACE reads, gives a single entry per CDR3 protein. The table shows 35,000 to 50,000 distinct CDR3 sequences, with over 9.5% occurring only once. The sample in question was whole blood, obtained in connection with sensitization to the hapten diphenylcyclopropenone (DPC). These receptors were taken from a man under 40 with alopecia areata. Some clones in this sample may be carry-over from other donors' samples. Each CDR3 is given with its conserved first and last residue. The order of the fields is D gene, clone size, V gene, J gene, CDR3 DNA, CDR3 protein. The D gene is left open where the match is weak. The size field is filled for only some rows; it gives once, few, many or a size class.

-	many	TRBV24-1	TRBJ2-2	TGTGCCACCAGTGATTCGTTCAGGGTGGGATCGAACACCGGGGAGCTGTTTTTT	CATSDSFRVGSNTGELFF
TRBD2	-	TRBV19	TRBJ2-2	TGTGCCAGTAGTATTATGGCGGGGGGATTTACCGGGGAGCTGTTTTTT	CASSIMAGGFTGELFF
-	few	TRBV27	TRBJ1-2	TGTGCCAGCACCATAATAGGACGTAACTATGGCTACACCTTC	CASTIIGRNYGYTF
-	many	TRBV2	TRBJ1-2	TGTGCCACGCAGGGTGGAGGGGATGGCTACACCTTC	CATQGGGDGYTF
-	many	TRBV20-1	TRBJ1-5	TGCAGTGTCATCCCGGGGGGCACAAATCAGCCCCAGCATTTT	CSVIPGGTNQPQHF
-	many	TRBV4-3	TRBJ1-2	TGCGCCAGCAGCCGATCAGGGTCGGGCGGCTACACCTTC	CASSRSGSGGYTF
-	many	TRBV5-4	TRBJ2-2	TGTGCCAGCAGCTTGGTTGGACTTTCCACCGGGGAGCTGTTTTTT	CASSLVGLSTGELFF
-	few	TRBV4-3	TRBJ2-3	TGCGCCAGCAGCTCGTTCGGGCTAGCAAACACAGATACGCAGTATTTT	CASSSFGLANTDTQYF
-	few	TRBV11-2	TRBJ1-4	TGTGCCAGCAGCTTAGATCGGCTGAGTGAAAAACTGTTTTTT	CASSLDRLSEKLFF
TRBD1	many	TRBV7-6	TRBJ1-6	TGTGCCAGCAGCCCAGACAGGGTTTCACCCCTCCACTTT	CASSPDRVSPLHF
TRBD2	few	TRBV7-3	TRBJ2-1	TGTGCCAGCAGCTTAACTCCGACTAGCGGAGAATACAATGAGCAGTTCTTC	CASSLTPTSGEYNEQFF
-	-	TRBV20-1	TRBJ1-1	TGCAGTGCTAGAGGTTGGGGACGGGAAAACACTGAAGCTTTCTTT	CSARGWGRENTEAFF
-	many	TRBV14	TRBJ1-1	TGTGCCAGCAGCCTCCGTTTAGTAAACACTGAAGCTTTCTTT	CASSLRLVNTEAFF
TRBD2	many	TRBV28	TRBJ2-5	TGTGCCAGCAGGTCTAGCGGGAGAGGGCAAGAGACCCAGTACTTC	CASRSSGRGQETQYF
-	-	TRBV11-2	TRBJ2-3	TGTGCCAGCACCAAAAATTGGGGACTCTCCACAGATACGCAGTATTTT	CASTKNWGLSTDTQYF
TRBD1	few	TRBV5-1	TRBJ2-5	TGCGCCAGCAGCTTTATTGACCAGGGGGCGCAGATAGGAGAGACCCAGTACTTC	CASSFIDQGAQIGETQYF
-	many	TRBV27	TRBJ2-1	TGTGCCAGCAGTCGCTACAATGAGCAGTTCTTC	CASSRYNEQFF
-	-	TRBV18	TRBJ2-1	TGTGCCAGCTCACCGGTAGCCAGTTACAATGAGCAGTTCTTC	CASSPVASYNEQFF
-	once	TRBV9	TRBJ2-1	TGTGCCAGCAAGGGAGATTGGAGTGAGCAGTTCTTC	CASKGDWSEQFF
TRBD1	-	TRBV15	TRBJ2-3	TGTGCCACCAGCAGAGGTCTCGGACAGGGAACAGATACGCAGTATTTT	CATSRGLGQGTDTQYF
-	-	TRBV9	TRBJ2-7	TGTGCCAGCAGCGAGTCGGGGGCGGCTACCTACGAGCAGTACTTC	CASSESGAATYEQYF
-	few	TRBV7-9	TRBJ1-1	TGTGCCAGCAGCTTAGGGGCTTTCTTT	CASSLGAFF
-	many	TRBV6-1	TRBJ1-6	TGTGCCAGCAGCCCGGGACGGGTACAATCACCCCTCCACTTT	CASSPGRVQSPLHF
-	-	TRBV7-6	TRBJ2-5	TGTGCCAGCAGCTTAGGGTACCAAGAGACCCAGTACTTC	CASSLGYQETQYF
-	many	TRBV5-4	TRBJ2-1	TGTGCCAGCAGCTTGAGGGTAGTCTGGAGCTCCTACAATGAGCAGTTCTTC	CASSLRVVWSSYNEQFF
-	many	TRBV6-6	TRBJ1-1	TGTGCCAGCAGTTACTCTAGAAGGGACACTGAAGCTTTCTTT	CASSYSRRDTEAFF
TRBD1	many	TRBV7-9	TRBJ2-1	TGTGCCAGCAGCCAGGGACAGGTAGCTTACAATGAGCAGTTCTTC	CASSQGQVAYNEQFF
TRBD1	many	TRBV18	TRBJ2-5	TGTGCCAGCTCACCGAATCCGGGACAGACACAAGAGACCCAGTACTTC	CASSPNPGQTQETQYF
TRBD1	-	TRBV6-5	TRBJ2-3	TGTGCCAGCAGTTTACAGGGGGCGCGAGAGAATACGCAGTATTTT	CASSLQGARENTQYF
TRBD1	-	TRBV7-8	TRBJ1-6	TGTGCCAGCAGCCCTCATAATAAACAGGGGATTAAGTCACCCCTCCACTTT	CASSPHNKQGIKSPLHF
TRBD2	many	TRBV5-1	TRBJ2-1	TGCGCCAGTTTTGGGACTAGAGGCAATGAGCAGTTCTTC	CASFGTRGNEQFF
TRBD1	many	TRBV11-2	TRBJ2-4	TGTGCCAGCAGTTCCGGACAGGAAAACATTCAGTACTTC	CASSSGQENIQYF
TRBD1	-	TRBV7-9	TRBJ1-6	TGTGCCAGCAGCTCACACGACGTACAGGGGGCGAGGTCACCCCTCCACTTT	CASSSHDVQGARSPLHF
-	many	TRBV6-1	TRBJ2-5	TGTGCCAGCAATCGGGCTGTGGAGACCCAGTACTTC	CASNRAVETQYF
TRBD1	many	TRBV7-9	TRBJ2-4	TGTGCCAGCAGCCCGGAAAGGACAGGGCCTCTGGCCAAAAACATTCAGTACTTC	CASSPERTGPLAKNIQYF
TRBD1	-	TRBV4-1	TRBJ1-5	TGCGCCAGCAGCCAAACAGGGGGCTATCGCAATCAGCCCCAGCATTTT	CASSQTGGYRNQPQHF
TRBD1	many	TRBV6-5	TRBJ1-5	TGTGCCAGCAGGACAGGGTCTGGTCAGCCCCAGCATTTT	CASRTGSGQPQHF
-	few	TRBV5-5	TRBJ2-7	TGTGCCAGCAGCTTTAAACAGGCCTACGAGCAGTACTTC	CASSFKQAYEQYF
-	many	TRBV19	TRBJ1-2	TGTGCCAGTAGTCCATTCGGGAGATCTAACTATGGCTACACCTTC	CASSPFGRSNYGYTF
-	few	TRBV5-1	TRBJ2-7	TGCGCCAGCAGCTTGGGACAGAAGTCCTACGAGCAGTACTTC	CASSLGQKSYEQYF
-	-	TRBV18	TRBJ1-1	TGTGCCAGCTCACCACCGATTGGGGGCAGGGAGACTGAAGCTTTCTTT	CASSPPIGGRETEAFF
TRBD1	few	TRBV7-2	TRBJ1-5	TGTGCCAGCAGCTTGGCAGGGGGTGGTCAGCCCCAGCATTTT	CASSLAGGGQPQHF
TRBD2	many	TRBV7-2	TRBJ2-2	TGTGCCAGCAGCCCGACTAGCGGGAGGGCCAGCGGGGAGCTGTTTTTT	CASSPTSGRASGELFF
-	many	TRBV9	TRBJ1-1	TGTGCCAGCAGCGGCAGGGATGTAAACACTGAAGCTTTCTTT	CASSGRDVNTEAFF
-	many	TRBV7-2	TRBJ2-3	TGTGCCAGCAGCTTAGCTAGCGGAAACCCCACAGATACGCAGTATTTT	CASSLASGNPTDTQYF